What follows are 30 T cell receptor beta chains derived from one specimen sequenced in a study of cytomegalovirus exposure and HLA in healthy donors. It was with 60 Vbeta and 13 Jbeta primers that the PCR ran. This table comes from immunoSEQ multiplex PCR, and its TCRdb copy is limited to in-frame clones, with some not included. The table lists around 110,000 clones, about 10% of them singletons. Sequenced material: PBMCs. All receptors derive from a man aged 25 to 45 in good health and CMV-seronegative.

This clone has just a few counts. The genes are TRBV10-3 and TRBJ1-1; tentatively, D is TRBD1 (5 bases). The ends were cut back, 9 bases at V and 4 bases at J, with 15 bases in the middle. The CDR3 consists of 13 residues. The germline V gene has CDR1 ENHRY and CDR2 SYGVKD. The CDR3: CAIGGDLGTEAFF. In DNA form, the CDR3 reads TGTGCCATTGGGGGGGATCTCGGCACTGAAGCTTTCTTT.

This clone occurred a few times. The rearrangement links TRBV2 to TRBJ2-7; the D gene is possibly TRBD1 (6 bases). The ends were cut back, 4 bases at V and 2 bases at J, with 15 bases in the middle. Germline CDR1 SNHLY, CDR2 FYNNEI. This CDR3 is built from 15 residues. The CDR3 DNA is TGTGCCAGCAGTGCTGGGGCAAGGGACACCTACGAGCAGTACTTC. Its protein is CASSAGARDTYEQYF.

The chain combines TRBV7-9 with TRBJ1-5, with TRBD1 as a possible D gene (5 bases). Germline V gene data show CDR1 as SEHNR and CDR2 as FQNEAQ (reference sequence). The V end was cut by 6 bases, the J end by 2 bases, with 11 bases between. The CDR3 has 14 amino acids. This chain's CDR3 is CASRGLLGNQPQHF. The DNA for the CDR3 is TGTGCCAGCAGGGGACTTTTGGGCAATCAGCCCCAGCATTTT.

The chain joins TRBV10-3 to TRBJ2-1; D is unresolved. This CDR3 is built from 12 residues. Germline V lookup: CDR1 ENHRY, CDR2 SYGVKD. Trimming shortened V by 4 bases and J by 4 bases, and 5 bases separated the two germline ends. CDR3 nucleotides: TGTGCCATCAGTGCAGGTTACAATGAGCAGTTCTTC. Its protein is CAISAGYNEQFF.

This clone was seen a few times. The genes are TRBV7-8 and TRBJ2-5; no definite D call. CDR1 is SGHVS and CDR2 is FQNEAQ in the germline V gene. Between the trimmed V and J ends, which lost 5 bases and 4 bases, there was a span of 11 bases. The CDR3 totals 13 residues. The CDR3 DNA reads as TGTGCCAGCAGCCGAGACTTTAGAGAGACCCAGTACTTC. This codes for CASSRDFRETQYF.

V usage is TRBV10-3 and J usage is TRBJ1-6; 7 bases line up with TRBD1. Germline loops: CDR1 ENHRY, CDR2 SYGVKD. The trim removed 2 bases at V and 7 bases at J, leaving 2 bases unmatched. This CDR3 is built from 14 residues. CDR3 coding DNA: TGTGCCATCAGTGAGATAGGGGGCAATTCACCCCTCCACTTT. This codes for CAISEIGGNSPLHF.

This clone was detected a few times. The chain joins TRBV14 to TRBJ2-7; D is perhaps TRBD2 (5 bases). From germline, CDR1 is SGHDN and CDR2 FVKESK. The ends were cut back, 1 base at V and 5 bases at J, with 24 bases in the middle. The CDR3 has 18 residues. CDR3 coding DNA: TGTGCCAGCAGCCAAGTTGGAATCCGGGGATCCCAGCTCAACGAGCAGTACTTC. This codes for CASSQVGIRGSQLNEQYF. The full variable domain, completed using reference TRBV14 and TRBJ2-7, is EAGVTQFPSHSVIEKGQTVTLRCDPISGHDNLYWYRRVMGKEIKFLLHFVKESKQDESGMPNNRFLAERTGGTYSTLKVQPAELEDSGVYFCASSQVGIRGSQLNEQYFGPGTRLTVT.

The genes are TRBV5-1 and TRBJ1-4; 10 nucleotides match TRBD1. V gave up 0 bases and J gave up 5 bases; unmatched junction bases: 1. This CDR3 region has 15 residues. Germline CDR1 and CDR2: SGHRS and YFSETQ. In DNA form, the CDR3 reads TGCGCCAGCAGCTTGGGGGGACAGGGGAATGAAAAACTGTTTTTT. Its protein is CASSLGGQGNEKLFF. Full variable domain (missing parts from reference TRBV5-1 and TRBJ1-4): KAGVTQTPRYLIKTRGQQVTLSCSPISGHRSVSWYQQTPGQGLQFLFEYFSETQRNKGNFPGRFSGRQFSNSRSEMNVSTLELGDSALYLCASSLGGQGNEKLFFGSGTQLSVL.

The V gene is TRBV7-9, the J gene TRBJ1-1, with a tentative D call TRBD1 (5 bases). The germline V gene has CDR1 SEHNR and CDR2 FQNEAQ (reference sequence). CDR3 size: 14 residues. The ends were cut back, 7 bases at V and 5 bases at J, with 17 bases in the middle. The CDR3 region has the DNA TGTGCCAGCATCGTGATTGGGGGGGGGACTGAAGCTTTCTTT. Translation gives CASIVIGGGTEAFF.

V usage is TRBV11-3 and J usage is TRBJ1-1, with a tentative D call TRBD1 (5 bases). Germline V gene data show CDR1 as SGHNT and CDR2 as YENEEA. The CDR3 covers 15 residues. Trimming stripped 3 bases from V and 0 bases from J, with 11 bases between. The CDR3 loop is CASSFSGSMNTEAFF. The CDR3 DNA follows: TGTGCCAGCAGCTTTTCAGGGTCTATGAACACTGAAGCTTTCTTT.

The chain links TRBV2 to TRBJ2-5; a weak D match, TRBD2 (5 bases). Germline V gene data show CDR1 as SNHLY and CDR2 as FYNNEI. The CDR3 contains 15 residues. Trimming removed 0 bases at V and 0 bases at J, with 8 bases between. The CDR3 protein is CASSEASGYQETQYF. In DNA form, the CDR3 reads TGTGCCAGCAGTGAAGCGAGCGGCTACCAAGAGACCCAGTACTTC.

The genes are TRBV30 and TRBJ1-2, with 8 bases aligning to TRBD1. V was pared by 2 bases and J by 4 bases, with 12 bases of the junction left unmatched. Germline V gene sequence: CDR1 GTSNPN, CDR2 SVGIG (reference sequence). This CDR3 is 16 amino acids long. In nucleotides, the CDR3 is TGTGCCTGGAGTTCCGACTTCGGGACAGGAGGCTATGGCTACACCTTC. The encoded protein is CAWSSDFGTGGYGYTF.

V gene TRBV14 combines with J gene TRBJ1-3, with D perhaps matching TRBD1 (5 bases). The CDR3 consists of 15 residues. CDR1 and CDR2 (germline): SGHDN, FVKESK. Trimming removed 0 bases at V and 8 bases at J, with 14 bases between. The CDR3 loop is CASSQDGRGWDTIYF. CDR3 in DNA: TGTGCCAGCAGCCAAGATGGAAGGGGATGGGACACCATATATTTT.

This clone was counted between two and nine times. The chain has TRBV30 and TRBJ2-7; 15 bases align to TRBD2. CDR3 length equals 20 residues. Germline-derived CDR1 and CDR2 are GTSNPN and SVGIG (reference sequence). Trimming at V came to 2 bases and at J to 7 bases, leaving 21 bases not matched to a gene. CDR3 in amino acids: CAWSLPLGTSGGPAMWEQYF. For the CDR3, the DNA is TGTGCCTGGAGTCTCCCCCTAGGGACTAGCGGGGGGCCCGCCATGTGGGAGCAGTACTTC.

In this sample, this clone turned up a few times. The chain recombines TRBV4-2 with TRBJ2-1, with 9 bases identical to TRBD2. CDR3 length: 18 residues. J lost 8 bases, V lost 0 bases, and 14 bases had no gene match. Germline assignment: CDR1 LGHNA and CDR2 YNFKEQ. CDR3 in amino acids: CASSQDPALAGGLYEQFF. The CDR3, as DNA: TGTGCCAGCAGCCAAGATCCGGCCCTGGCGGGAGGGCTCTATGAGCAGTTCTTC.

This clone was counted between two and nine times. The chain couples TRBV2 to TRBJ2-1, with 9 nucleotides matching TRBD1. Germline assignment: CDR1 SNHLY and CDR2 FYNNEI. Germline trimming cut 4 bases from V and 8 bases from J; bases unmatched to any gene: 6. This CDR3 is 14 amino acids long. This CDR3 is CASSGYRGLDEQFF. The DNA of the CDR3 is TGTGCCAGCAGTGGATACAGGGGGCTGGATGAGCAGTTCTTC.

This clone was counted between two and nine times. The chain carries TRBV5-6 and TRBJ2-1; maybe TRBD2 (5 bases). V was clipped by 0 bases and J by 12 bases, with 10 bases between them. This CDR3 contains 12 residues. Germline CDR1 is SGHDT and CDR2 is YYEEEE. The CDR3, as DNA: TGTGCCAGCAGCTTGGTGGTCAGCGGGCAGTTCTTC. Protein product: CASSLVVSGQFF.

The chain combines TRBV19 with TRBJ1-4, with 7 bases lining up with TRBD1. Trimming cost V 6 bases and J 0 bases; bases outside gene matches: 10. Germline loops: CDR1 LNHDA, CDR2 SQIVND (reference sequence). This CDR3 is 17 amino acids long. The CDR3 protein is CASRPGQTTTTNEKLFF. The CDR3 DNA is TGTGCCAGTAGGCCGGGACAGACTACTACAACTAATGAAAAACTGTTTTTT.

This chain joins TRBV30 and TRBJ1-2; D is ambiguous. CDR3 size: 13 residues. Looked up from germline, CDR1 is GTSNPN and CDR2 is SVGIG (reference sequence). V was trimmed by 0 bases and J by 5 bases, leaving 10 bases between them. The DNA of the CDR3 is TGTGCCTGGAGTGTACTCCCAGGTTATGGCTACACCTTC. Its translation is CAWSVLPGYGYTF.

This clone showed up just a few times. V gene TRBV5-4 combines with J gene TRBJ2-3, with a tentative D call TRBD2 (5 bases). V was trimmed by 2 bases and J by 6 bases, leaving 22 bases between them. Germline-derived CDR1 and CDR2 are SGHNT and YYREEE (reference sequence). This CDR3 comprises 17 residues. CDR3 sequence reads: CASSLKPGGSAWDTQYF. CDR3 in DNA: TGTGCCAGCAGCTTAAAACCGGGCGGGTCGGCCTGGGATACGCAGTATTTT.

The chain has TRBV6-5 and TRBJ2-5, with 11 positions matching TRBD1. The last part of the DNA fits TRBJ2-7 better; the J call may be wrong. The CDR3 length is 15 residues. Per the germline V gene, CDR1 is MNHEY and CDR2 is SVGAGI. CDR3 nucleotide sequence: TGTGCCAGCAGTTACTCTCGGACAGGGGGCCACGAGCAGTACTTC. Its protein product is CASSYSRTGGHEQYF.

The rearrangement joins TRBV18 to TRBJ1-2; TRBD1 matches at 7 bases. The CDR3 loop spans 14 amino acids. With 3 bases clipped from V and 2 bases from J, the junction kept 3 bases outside the gene matches. Germline values: CDR1 KGHSH, CDR2 LQKENI. CDR3 loop: CASSPGRGNYGYTF. Here the CDR3 DNA reads TGTGCCAGCTCACCGGGCAGGGGGAACTATGGCTACACCTTC.

The rearrangement links TRBV7-2 to TRBJ1-6; TRBD1 aligns across 7 bases. The CDR3 extends over 15 amino acids. Germline loops: CDR1 SGHTA, CDR2 FQGNSA. Unmatched junction bases numbered 4, after V lost 5 bases and J lost 3 bases. The CDR3 coding sequence is TGTGCCAGCAGCACCCGACAGGGCTATAATTCACCCCTCCACTTT. As protein: CASSTRQGYNSPLHF.

This chain joins TRBV4-1 and TRBJ1-1; 8 nucleotides align to TRBD1. V shed 0 bases and J 3 bases; nucleotides not matched to a gene: 6. The CDR3 consists of 16 residues. CDR1 and CDR2 (germline): MGHRA, YSYEKL. CDR3 amino acids: CASSQESGQVYTEAFF. In nucleotides, the CDR3 is TGCGCCAGCAGCCAAGAATCGGGACAGGTTTACACTGAAGCTTTCTTT.

The chain carries TRBV4-1 and TRBJ2-1, with 7 bases aligning to TRBD2. The germline V gene has CDR1 MGHRA and CDR2 YSYEKL. Trimming took 0 bases from V and 7 from J; bases not matched to a gene: 9. This CDR3 is 16 amino acids long. The CDR3 spells CASSQEWRELLNEQFF. The CDR3 DNA is TGCGCCAGCAGCCAAGAGTGGCGGGAGCTTCTGAATGAGCAGTTCTTC.

V gene TRBV6-4 combines with J gene TRBJ1-6; D ambiguous. This CDR3 is built from 15 residues. V lost 3 bases, J lost 0 bases, and 6 bases lay in between. CDR1 is MRHNA, CDR2 SNTAGT, per germline. CDR3 amino acids: CASSEGSSYNSPLHF. The CDR3 DNA is TGTGCCAGCAGTGAGGGGAGCTCCTATAATTCACCCCTCCACTTT.

This clone turned up a few times. This chain links TRBV9 with TRBJ1-6; 8 bases are shared with TRBD1. The V gene end was trimmed by 7 bases and the J gene end by 6 bases; junction bases not matched to a gene: 6. Germline V lookup: CDR1 SGDLS, CDR2 YYNGEE. This CDR3 comprises 14 residues. CDR3 region: CASAQGQGNSPLHF. The CDR3 nucleotides read TGTGCCAGCGCCCAAGGACAGGGTAATTCACCCCTCCACTTT.

CDR3 amino acids: CASSVYGQDRGQPQHF. CDR3 nucleotides: TGTGCCAGCAGTGTTTATGGACAGGACAGGGGGCAGCCCCAGCATTTT. The V gene is TRBV6-1, the J gene TRBJ1-5; 10 positions match TRBD1. The CDR3 spans 16 residues. The V gene's germline CDR1 is MNHNS and CDR2 SASEGT. V shed 4 bases, J shed 7 bases, and the junction held 10 bases outside the gene matches.

This clone appeared a few times. This chain uses TRBV5-4 with TRBJ2-1, with 9 bases fitting TRBD2. The CDR3 spans 15 residues. Trimming took 4 bases from V and 9 from J; bases not matched to a gene: 11. Germline CDR1 reads SGHNT; CDR2 reads YYREEE (reference sequence). CDR3 sequence: CASSPGGRASSEQFF. Written as DNA, the CDR3 is TGTGCCAGCAGCCCCGGCGGGAGGGCCTCAAGTGAGCAGTTCTTC.

This chain uses TRBV7-8 with TRBJ2-5; D might be TRBD2 (5 bases). CDR1 SGHVS and CDR2 FQNEAQ come from the germline V gene. Trimming pared 5 bases from V and 10 bases from J, leaving 17 bases between. The length of the CDR3 is 13 residues. CDR3 DNA sequence: TGTGCCAGCAGCCCGTTTCGGGAACCTGGCCAGTACTTC. Translating gives CASSPFREPGQYF.